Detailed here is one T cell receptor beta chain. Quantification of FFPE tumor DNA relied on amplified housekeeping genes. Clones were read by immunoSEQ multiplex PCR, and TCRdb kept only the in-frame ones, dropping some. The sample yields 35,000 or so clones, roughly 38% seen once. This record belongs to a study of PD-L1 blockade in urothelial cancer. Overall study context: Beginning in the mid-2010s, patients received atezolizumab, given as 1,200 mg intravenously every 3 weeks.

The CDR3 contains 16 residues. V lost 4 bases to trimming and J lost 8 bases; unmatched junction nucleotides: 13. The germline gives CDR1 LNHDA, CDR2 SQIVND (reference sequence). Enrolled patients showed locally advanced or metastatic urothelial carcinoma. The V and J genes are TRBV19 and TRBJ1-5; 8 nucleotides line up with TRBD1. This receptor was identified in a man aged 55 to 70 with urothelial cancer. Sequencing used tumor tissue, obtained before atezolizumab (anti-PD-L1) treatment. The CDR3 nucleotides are TGTGCCAGTAGTACGACGGACAGGGCGGGCGTGAAGCCCCAGCATTTT. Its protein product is CASSTTDRAGVKPQHF.